This is a list of T cell receptor beta chains from one sample in a study of shared T cell receptors in the human thymus. The repertoire was sequenced with immunoSEQ multiplex PCR; TCRdb's copy has only in-frame clones and lacks some. This table has approximately 760,000 clones, 70% to 90% appearing once. In addition, the sample was reused for a study of human thymus T cells.

The specimen sequenced was thymocytes. The receptors derive from a girl in the first two years of life with a congenital heart defect. Both conserved end residues are part of each CDR3. The order of the fields is CDR3 length, D gene, V gene, J gene, clone size, CDR3 protein, CDR3 DNA. The D gene is left open where the match is weak. Clone size is stated in some rows and not others, as once, few, many or a class when expanded.

>14|NA|TRBV4-3|TRBJ1-5|NA
CASSQPPVNQPQHF
TGCGCCAGCAGCCAGCCACCAGTGAATCAGCCCCAGCATTTT
>19|TRBD1|TRBV12-5|TRBJ2-3|NA
CASGTNTGPTGSSTDTQYF
TGTGCTAGTGGTACTAATACCGGCCCGACAGGGTCCAGCACAGATACGCAGTATTTT
>15|TRBD1|TRBV10-3|TRBJ1-2|NA
CALKDSRDRGNGYTF
TGTGCCCTCAAGGATTCACGGGACAGGGGTAATGGCTACACCTTC
>17|TRBD1|TRBV6-4|TRBJ1-2|NA
CASSDQDQGAFNYGYTF
TGTGCCAGCAGTGACCAAGACCAGGGGGCATTTAACTATGGCTACACCTTC
>18|NA|TRBV11-2|TRBJ2-2|NA
CASSLVGGGNGDTGELFF
TGTGCCAGCAGCTTAGTTGGTGGCGGAAACGGGGACACCGGGGAGCTGTTTTTT
>14|TRBD1|TRBV6-5|TRBJ2-5|NA
CARQGDDIKETQYF
TGTGCCCGACAGGGTGACGACATTAAAGAGACCCAGTACTTC
>16|TRBD1|TRBV27|TRBJ2-7|NA
CASSLSQDRGTGEQYF
TGTGCCAGCAGTTTATCACAGGACAGGGGTACGGGAGAGCAGTACTTC
>16|NA|TRBV7-9|TRBJ2-4|NA
CASSQSPVEGADIQYF
TGTGCCAGCAGTCAGTCCCCCGTGGAGGGGGCTGACATTCAGTACTTC
>15|NA|TRBV6-5|TRBJ1-1|NA
CASSQTQGGDTEAFF
TGTGCCAGCAGTCAAACTCAGGGAGGGGACACTGAAGCTTTCTTT
>18|NA|TRBV4-1|TRBJ1-1|NA
CASSQERSGWRVNTEAFF
TGCGCCAGCAGCCAAGAACGATCAGGATGGCGGGTGAACACTGAAGCTTTCTTT
>18|TRBD1|TRBV18|TRBJ1-2|NA
CASSPPRDRGLVGYGYTF
TGTGCCAGCTCACCACCGCGGGACAGGGGGCTCGTTGGGTATGGCTACACCTTC
>14|NA|TRBV9|TRBJ1-5|once
CASSVGRDNQPQHF
TGTGCCAGCAGCGTAGGCAGGGATAATCAGCCCCAGCATTTT
>17|TRBD1|TRBV7-2|TRBJ1-6|NA
CASSLGGGQGGGSPLHF
TGTGCCAGCAGCTTAGGGGGGGGACAGGGAGGAGGGTCACCCCTCCACTTT
>14|NA|TRBV19|TRBJ1-1|NA
CASRIRGINTEAFF
TGTGCCAGTAGGATCAGGGGAATCAACACTGAAGCTTTCTTT
>13|NA|TRBV27|TRBJ2-1|few
CASSLWGDNEQFF
TGTGCCAGCAGTTTGTGGGGGGACAATGAGCAGTTCTTC
>15|NA|TRBV21-1|TRBJ1-5|NA
CASSKSRRRNQPQHF
TGTGCCAGCAGCAAATCACGTAGGAGGAATCAGCCCCAGCATTTT
>18|TRBD1|TRBV4-1|TRBJ1-4|NA
CASSPTPLGQARLEKLFF
TGCGCCAGCAGCCCTACCCCACTCGGACAGGCGCGGTTGGAAAAACTGTTTTTT
>18|TRBD1|TRBV19|TRBJ1-4|NA
CASSLDRGLMATNEKLFF
TGTGCCAGTAGTCTCGACAGGGGGTTAATGGCAACTAATGAAAAACTGTTTTTT
>15|TRBD2|TRBV6-6|TRBJ2-3|NA
CASSSPGGYADTQYF
TGTGCCAGCAGCTCCCCGGGGGGTTACGCAGATACGCAGTATTTT
>17|NA|TRBV5-4|TRBJ2-2|NA
CASSLGSGTGCTGELFF
TGTGCCAGCAGCTTGGGTAGCGGGACAGGGTGCACCGGGGAGCTGTTTTTT
>18|TRBD1|TRBV9|TRBJ1-2|NA
CASSGRATGTGGNYGYTF
TGTGCCAGCAGCGGAAGGGCAACCGGGACAGGGGGAAACTATGGCTACACCTTC
>17|NA|TRBV7-4|TRBJ1-2|NA
CASSLLSPQETNYGYTF
TGTGCCAGCAGCTTACTCTCCCCCCAGGAAACTAACTATGGCTACACCTTC
>13|NA|TRBV11-2|TRBJ2-7|few
CASSLEQRYEQYF
TGTGCCAGCAGCTTAGAGCAGAGGTACGAGCAGTACTTC
>20|TRBD1|TRBV5-5|TRBJ1-2|NA
CASSLRQGAPPGGVNYGYTF
TGTGCCAGCAGCTTGCGACAGGGTGCTCCACCCGGCGGGGTTAACTATGGCTACACCTTC
>14|NA|TRBV18|TRBJ1-1|NA
CASSPRREWTEAFF
TGTGCCAGCTCACCCCGCCGGGAATGGACTGAAGCTTTCTTT
>14|NA|TRBV7-2|TRBJ2-5|NA
CASSLTSGWETQYF
TGTGCCAGCAGCTTGACTAGTGGGTGGGAGACCCAGTACTTC
>16|NA|TRBV9|TRBJ1-1|NA
CASSATFLTENTEAFF
TGTGCCAGCAGCGCTACCTTCTTGACAGAGAACACTGAAGCTTTCTTT
>15|TRBD1|TRBV2|TRBJ1-4|NA
CASSTMDRGREKLFF
TGTGCCAGCAGTACGATGGACAGGGGGCGCGAAAAACTGTTTTTT
>19|NA|TRBV7-9|TRBJ2-7|NA
CASSSNGRRSGESSYEQYF
TGTGCCAGCAGCTCCAACGGTAGGCGGTCGGGGGAAAGCTCCTACGAGCAGTACTTC
>14|TRBD2|TRBV11-2|TRBJ2-2|NA
CASTGLARTGELFF
TGTGCCAGCACGGGACTAGCCAGGACCGGGGAGCTGTTTTTT
>13|NA|TRBV7-6|TRBJ2-3|NA
CASSGSSTDTQYF
TGTGCCAGCAGCGGTAGCAGCACAGATACGCAGTATTTT
>16|NA|TRBV6-4|TRBJ2-3|NA
CASSDKLAQITDTQYF
TGTGCCAGCAGTGACAAGTTAGCTCAAATCACAGATACGCAGTATTTT
>13|NA|TRBV5-4|TRBJ1-2|NA
CASSFSGSYGYTF
TGTGCCAGCAGCTTCTCGGGGTCCTATGGCTACACCTTC
>14|TRBD2|TRBV4-2|TRBJ2-7|NA
CASSQRLAGAEQYF
TGTGCCAGCAGCCAGAGACTAGCGGGGGCCGAGCAGTACTTC
>17|TRBD1|TRBV9|TRBJ1-2|NA
CASSGLWDRGPVYGYTF
TGTGCCAGCAGCGGGCTGTGGGACAGGGGTCCTGTCTATGGCTACACCTTC
>13|NA|TRBV4-1|TRBJ2-5|NA
CASSQAVQETQYF
TGCGCCAGCAGCCAAGCGGTCCAAGAGACCCAGTACTTC
>16|NA|TRBV2|TRBJ2-1|NA
CASSEAGQVGVKEQFF
TGTGCCAGCAGTGAAGCCGGGCAGGTAGGGGTCAAAGAGCAGTTCTTC
>14|TRBD1|TRBV19|TRBJ1-1|NA
CASSRGQVLGEAFF
TGTGCCAGTAGCCGAGGACAGGTGCTGGGCGAAGCTTTCTTT
>13|NA|TRBV25-1|TRBJ2-1|NA
CASSERWGDEQFF
TGTGCCAGCAGTGAAAGGTGGGGGGATGAGCAGTTCTTC
>15|NA|TRBV18|TRBJ1-2|NA
CASSPIPNRVYGYTF
TGTGCCAGCTCGCCGATACCGAACAGGGTTTATGGCTACACCTTC
>13|NA|TRBV7-6|TRBJ2-7|NA
CASSLLYSYEQYF
TGTGCCAGCAGCCTCCTTTATTCCTACGAGCAGTACTTC